This T cell receptor beta chain was captured by sequencing in a study of blood T cell repertoires in COVID-19 (dated by TCRdb to about 2020). A note on the overall study: The collaborator samples originated in the United States, Italy and Spain and spanned the acute and convalescent phases of COVID-19. The material from the prospective study consisted of cDNA or gDNA derived from T cells, B-cell-depleted T cells, or PBMCs. Deeply sampled blood TCRbeta repertoires from subjects exposed to, actively infected with, or recovered from COVID-19 were included in the dataset. A freely available public database, intended as a resource for researchers studying the immune response to SARS-CoV-2, is where the repertoires were released. The samples were drawn from two sources: the first 160 participants of the ongoing ImmuneRACE study, and 950 to 1,500 subjects contributed by 6 global collaborators. Nearly every sample came with metadata listing a de-identified subject ID, COVID-19 status, age in years and sex. Where available, HLA class I and class II types were obtained from metadata supplied by the sample provider rather than from assay-based typing. On the study overall, not on this receptor specifically: The quantity of clinical and demographic metadata differed by source and by participant and was supplied without curation.

The immunoSEQ Assay, a bias-controlled multiplex PCR, was used to amplify TCRbeta CDR3 regions from genomic DNA. Per the source publication's procedure: The number of nucleated cells in each sample was estimated by amplification of reference gene primers within the assay. To quantify the absolute abundance of each unique TCRbeta CDR3 rearrangement, sequence reads were collapsed and filtered. For each sample, productive Simpson clonality was calculated by taking the square root of Simpson's diversity index across productive rearrangements. TCRdb's version of the immuneACCESS table is confined to in-frame rearrangements and falls short of the full clone set. An unresolved V gene accounts for under half of the shortfall where checked; the remainder is of unknown origin. That table gives V, J and clone size, and the DNA gave D and trimming. The sample table records about 78,000 clones; roughly 86% of these occur just once. The ten biggest clones cover around 5% of the sample.

The collaborating institutions used their own protocols to collect whole blood in K2EDTA tubes. For TCRbeta analysis, collaborators shipped samples in one of three forms: frozen whole blood, isolated PBMCs, or DNA extracted from either of those sample types. Concerning this clone: Its antigen specificity is not known. The record has no base qualities; no much larger clone is one base away.

The sequencing input was peripheral blood. The receptor was isolated from a man in his fifties or sixties with active or convalescent COVID-19.

CDR3 region: CASSFFSGGSDTQYF. The bases read TGTGCCAGCAGTTTTTTTAGCGGGGGGTCAGATACGCAGTATTTT. The rearranged chain carries TRBV27 and TRBJ2-3; TRBD2 agrees with 10 junctional bases. From the cysteine through the phenylalanine, the CDR3 covers 15 amino acids. The retained sequence is limited to the CDR3, 45 bases, with the frame set at the first base. CDR1 MNHEY and CDR2 SMNVEV were looked up in the germline V gene (reference sequence). Trimming accounts for 3 bases at V and 4 bases at J, while the number of junction bases matched to no gene is 4.